The 12 T cell receptor beta chains below were found in one sample sequenced in a study of tumor and adjacent non-tumor tissue in lung cancer. Three rounds of nested PCR, following a modified ARM-PCR protocol, produced the TCRbeta library. In TCRdb, the multiplex PCR reads were re-called with MiXCR into one record per CDR3 protein. The sample lists 94,000 or so distinct CDR3 sequences, around 80% occurring once. RNA was extracted from bulk tissue without any cell sorting. More than 3 cm separated this lung sample from the edge of the tumor. Sequences were obtained from distant non-tumor lung tissue. These receptors were obtained from a woman aged 45-65 years with non-small cell lung cancer.

Comment on this clonotype: The CDR3 does not close with the conserved phenylalanine or tryptophan, likely indicating a read error. The chain uses TRBV9 and TRBJ2-5; D is possibly TRBD1 or TRBD2 (6 bases each). The CDR3 totals 14 residues. Germline CDR1 SGDLS, CDR2 YYNGEE. The CDR3 is CASSPVGGGETQYL. In nucleotides, the CDR3 is TGTGCTAGCAGCCCCGTCGGGGGCGGAGAGACCCAGTACCTC.

On this clonotype: A read error may account for a junction end that differs from germline. The chain combines TRBV5-4 with TRBJ2-2; TRBD1 might be the D (6 bases). The CDR3 consists of 15 residues. Germline V lookup: CDR1 SGHNT, CDR2 YYREEE (reference sequence). The CDR3, as DNA: TGTTCCAGCAGTGACCGGGACACCCACACCGGGGAGCTGTTTTTT. It is translated as CSSSDRDTHTGELFF.

For this clonotype: The missing conserved phenylalanine or tryptophan at the end of this CDR3 makes a read error likely. The rearrangement uses TRBV11-1 and TRBJ2-1, with D unclear. The CDR3 runs to 15 residues. CDR1 is SGHAT, CDR2 FQDESV, per germline (reference sequence). The CDR3 nucleotides are TGTGCTAGCAGCCCTACTCCTTTGACGGGCGATGAGCAGTTCTTA. Protein sequence: CASSPTPLTGDEQFL.

As concerns this clonotype: The germline gene is not matched at one end of the junction; a read error may be the cause. The V call is TRBV29-1, the J call TRBJ2-1, with TRBD2 as a possible D gene (5 bases). The CDR3 loop spans 16 amino acids. Germline-derived CDR1 and CDR2 are SQVTM and ANQGSEA. The CDR3 loop is CSAEGPTRSSYNEQFF. For the CDR3, the DNA is TGCAGCGCTGAAGGTCCCACTAGGAGCTCCTACAATGAGCAGTTCTTC.

This clonotype was seen more than once but under ten times. A much larger clone differs by one base, so this may be a read error. The CDR3 end shows no conserved phenylalanine or tryptophan, and so a read error is likely. The chain carries TRBV7-9 and TRBJ2-5; TRBD1 might be the D (6 bases). The CDR3 extends over 14 amino acids. The V end was cut by 0 bases, the J end by 2 bases, with 7 bases between. Germline assignment: CDR1 SEHNR and CDR2 FQNEAQ (reference sequence). The CDR3 DNA follows: TGTGCCAGCAGCTTAGCGGGGGCACAAGAGACCCAGTACTTA. Protein product: CASSLAGAQETQYL.

Regarding this clonotype: A much larger clone lies a single base off, so this may be a read error. This chain connects TRBV20-1 to TRBJ2-7; D could derive from TRBD1 or TRBD2 (5 bases each). The CDR3 loop spans 13 amino acids. Per the germline V gene, CDR1 is DFQATT and CDR2 is SNEGSKA (reference sequence). DNA for the CDR3: TGCAGTGCTAGACGGGACGAGACCTACGGGCAGTACTTC. Translating gives CSARRDETYGQYF.

The gene calls are TRBV12-3 or TRBV12-4 and TRBJ2-2; 15 bases line up with TRBD2. CDR3 length equals 18 residues. V shed 6 bases, J shed 15 bases, and the junction held 20 bases outside the gene matches. The CDR3 DNA follows: TGTGCCAGCAGAGGACTAGCGGGAGGGTCAGGAGTCACCGGGAAGATGTTTTTT. As protein: CASRGLAGGSGVTGKMFF.

About this clonotype itself: An end of the junction does not agree with germline; a read error may underlie this. The rearrangement joins TRBV5-1 to TRBJ1-1; D is perhaps TRBD1 (6 bases). The CDR3 contains 16 residues. In germline, CDR1 is SGHRS, CDR2 YFSETQ. The CDR3 here is CASSLGHGGSDTEAFF. DNA for the CDR3: TGTGCCAGCAGCTTGGGACACGGTGGGAGTGACACTGAAGCTTTCTTT.

For the CDR3, the DNA is TGCAGCCTTGGGGATAGACCACTCTATGGCTACACCTTC. Amino acids: CSLGDRPLYGYTF. V and J are TRBV29-1 and TRBJ1-2, with D unclear. V was clipped by 8 bases and J by 4 bases, with 17 bases between them. Germline V gene lookup returns CDR1 SQVTM and CDR2 ANQGSEA. This CDR3 comprises 13 residues.

There are a few counts of this clonotype. Relative to the germline gene, one junction end is altered; a read error may explain this. This sequence joins TRBV29-1 and TRBJ2-1, with TRBD2 identical over 9 bases. The length of the CDR3 is 12 residues. Germline V CDR1 and CDR2: SQVTM, ANQGSEA. The DNA for the CDR3 is TGCAGCGTTGAACAGGGACTAGCTGGTCTGTTCTTT. Protein sequence: CSVEQGLAGLFF.

This chain uses TRBV12-3 or TRBV12-4 with TRBJ2-5; 7 bases agree with TRBD1. V trimming: 2 bases; J trimming: 3 bases; junction bases outside the gene matches: 15. This CDR3 is 18 amino acids long. This CDR3 is CASSLRLLGNGTEETQYF. In DNA form, the CDR3 reads TGTGCCAGCAGTTTACGACTCTTAGGGAATGGGACAGAAGAGACCCAGTACTTC.

The rearrangement links TRBV29-1 to TRBJ2-1, with 7 positions matching TRBD1. In germline, CDR1 is SQVTM, CDR2 ANQGSEA. Trimming removed 3 bases from V and 12 bases from J; junction bases left unmatched: 11. This CDR3 has 13 amino acids. The CDR3 DNA sequence: TGCAGCGTTGAGGGGGTTAGGACAGGTTGGCAGTTCTTC. Translating it yields CSVEGVRTGWQFF.